The next 29 T cell receptor beta chains were all read from a single sample in a study of control samples from healthy donors and cancer patients. The protocol was immunoSEQ multiplex PCR, while the TCRdb copy is restricted to in-frame clones and leaves out a portion. The sample consists of about 68,000 clones, about 83% of them appearing once. The specimen sequenced was blood. Receptors were obtained from a man aged 55 to 70 in good health.

This clone was found a few times. This rearrangement joins TRBV27 to TRBJ2-5, with D perhaps matching TRBD1 (6 bases). The germline gives CDR1 MNHEY, CDR2 SMNVEV (reference sequence). Trimming shortened V by 3 bases and J by 2 bases, and 13 bases separated the two germline ends. This CDR3 region has 15 residues. In DNA, the CDR3 is TGTGCCAGCAGTTTCGCCGGGACACTACAAGAGACCCAGTACTTC. Protein sequence: CASSFAGTLQETQYF.

This clone was seen a few times. The chain carries TRBV7-9 and TRBJ2-7; 11 bases map to TRBD1. The CDR3 length is 15 residues. The V segment lost 5 bases and the J segment 0 bases; nucleotides outside the gene matches: 3. Germline CDR1 and CDR2: SEHNR and FQNEAQ (reference sequence). Here the CDR3 reads CASSEGTGGSYEQYF. The CDR3 region has the DNA TGTGCCAGCAGCGAAGGGACAGGGGGCTCCTACGAGCAGTACTTC.

The rearrangement joins TRBV7-2 to TRBJ2-1; 15 bases are a match to TRBD2. Germline CDR1 reads SGHTA; CDR2 reads FQGNSA. V lost 5 bases to trimming and J lost 6 bases; unmatched junction nucleotides: 5. The CDR3 consists of 16 residues. The CDR3 is CASSPPGLAGGNEQFF. The CDR3 DNA reads TGTGCCAGCAGCCCGCCGGGACTAGCGGGAGGCAATGAGCAGTTCTTC.

This clone was counted a single time. The V call is TRBV6-5, the J call TRBJ1-1; D gene ambiguous. Between the trimmed V and J ends, which lost 2 bases and 1 base, there was a span of 8 bases. CDR1 is MNHEY, CDR2 SVGAGI, per germline. This CDR3 spans 14 amino acids. CDR3: CASSYHRRNTEAFF. The CDR3 DNA follows: TGTGCCAGCAGTTACCACAGAAGGAACACTGAAGCTTTCTTT.

This rearrangement joins TRBV19 to TRBJ2-1; 11 nucleotides match TRBD2. V shed 4 bases and J 2 bases; nucleotides not matched to a gene: 4. Germline V gives CDR1 LNHDA, CDR2 SQIVND (reference sequence). The CDR3 is 16 amino acids. The CDR3 sequence is CASSRTSGPPYNEQFF. DNA of the CDR3: TGTGCCAGTAGTAGGACTAGCGGGCCCCCCTACAATGAGCAGTTCTTC. The complete variable domain, with remaining parts taken from reference TRBV19 and TRBJ2-1, reads DGGITQSPKYLFRKEGQNVTLSCEQNLNHDAMYWYRQDPGQGLRLIYYSQIVNDFQKGDIAEGYSVSREKKESFPLTVTSAQKNPTAFYLCASSRTSGPPYNEQFFGPGTRLTVL.

This clone was counted a single time. The rearrangement uses TRBV14 and TRBJ1-2; D is ambiguous. This CDR3 spans 12 amino acids. The germline V gene encodes CDR1 SGHDN and CDR2 FVKESK. V gave up 1 base and J gave up 11 bases, with 11 bases separating them. CDR3 sequence reads: CASSQGSEAYTF. Here the CDR3 DNA reads TGTGCCAGCAGCCAAGGGTCAGAGGCATACACCTTC.

This clone has just a few counts. The chain has TRBV9 and TRBJ2-1, with a possible D match to TRBD1 (5 bases). The CDR3 is 13 residues long. Germline CDR1 is SGDLS and CDR2 is YYNGEE. Trimming left V 0 bases short and J 8 bases short, with 9 bases between. CDR3: CASSVDLGDEQFF. DNA for the CDR3: TGTGCCAGCAGCGTAGATCTAGGGGATGAGCAGTTCTTC.

This rearrangement joins TRBV23-1 to TRBJ1-4; TRBD1 aligns across 9 bases. TRBV23-1 is classed as an ORF, of uncertain function. The CDR3 is 16 residues long. The trim removed 4 bases at V and 4 bases at J, leaving 7 bases unmatched. The CDR3 region has the DNA TGCGCCAGCAGTCGCTACCCGGACAGGGGTAATGAAAAACTGTTTTTT. Protein sequence: CASSRYPDRGNEKLFF.

The J gene is TRBJ2-5, the V gene TRBV24-1; 11 bases are shared with TRBD1. The CDR3 consists of 15 residues. V gave up 2 bases and J gave up 5 bases; unmatched junction bases: 3. From germline, CDR1 is KGHDR and CDR2 SFDVKD. The CDR3 loop reads CATSDWTGGLETQYF. CDR3 nucleotides: TGTGCCACCAGTGATTGGACAGGGGGCTTGGAGACCCAGTACTTC.

V and J are TRBV19 and TRBJ2-1; 12 nucleotides agree with TRBD2. The CDR3 sequence is 17 residues long. With V trimmed by 4 bases and J by 8 bases, 12 bases remained unmatched. Germline lookup yields CDR1 LNHDA and CDR2 SQIVND (reference sequence). The CDR3 sequence: CASSTLAGGPRFDEQFF. CDR3 DNA sequence: TGTGCCAGTAGTACCCTAGCGGGAGGGCCACGTTTCGATGAGCAGTTCTTC. The full variable domain, rest sourced from reference TRBV19 and TRBJ2-1, is DGGITQSPKYLFRKEGQNVTLSCEQNLNHDAMYWYRQDPGQGLRLIYYSQIVNDFQKGDIAEGYSVSREKKESFPLTVTSAQKNPTAFYLCASSTLAGGPRFDEQFFGPGTRLTVL.

V is TRBV4-1 and J is TRBJ1-3, with TRBD1 matching over 7 bases. The CDR3 contains 16 residues. V gave up 0 bases and J gave up 2 bases; unmatched junction bases: 4. Germline CDR1 MGHRA, CDR2 YSYEKL. The CDR3 coding sequence is TGCGCCAGCAGCCAAGATCGGACAGGCGCTGGAAACACCATATATTTT. It is translated as CASSQDRTGAGNTIYF.

This clone was recorded once. The J gene is TRBJ1-2, the V gene TRBV5-4, with a weak D call TRBD1 (5 bases). Germline CDR1 is SGHNT and CDR2 is YYREEE (reference sequence). V was clipped by 4 bases and J by 5 bases, with 15 bases between them. The CDR3 runs to 14 residues. For the CDR3, the DNA is TGTGCCAGCAGCGACCCGGGGGATGGATATGGCTACACCTTC. Residues: CASSDPGDGYGYTF.

The chain couples TRBV27 to TRBJ2-7, with TRBD2 identical over 8 bases. Unmatched junction bases numbered 1, after V lost 0 bases and J lost 0 bases. Germline CDR1 is MNHEY and CDR2 is SMNVEV (reference sequence). This CDR3 comprises 15 residues. CDR3: CASSLSGLASYEQYF. The CDR3 DNA reads TGTGCCAGCAGTTTATCAGGACTAGCCTCCTACGAGCAGTACTTC.

The chain couples TRBV2 to TRBJ1-4; 10 positions match TRBD1. This CDR3 is built from 14 residues. V lost 8 bases and J lost 3; bases outside the gene matches: 3. Germline CDR1 reads SNHLY; CDR2 reads FYNNEI. The CDR3 region has the DNA TGTGCCAGCGGGGACAGGGGATCTAATGAAAAACTGTTTTTT. Translated, it gives CASGDRGSNEKLFF.

V is TRBV28 and J is TRBJ2-1; 8 bases align to TRBD1. J was trimmed by 6 bases and V by 6 bases; bases with no gene match: 4. The CDR3 is 13 residues long. The germline V gene encodes CDR1 MDHEN and CDR2 SYDVKM. The CDR3 coding sequence is TGTGCCAGCAGGCCTACAGGGGGCAATGAGCAGTTCTTC. Protein product: CASRPTGGNEQFF.

Worth noting for this clone: At the DNA level, this CDR3 is encoded by other sequences in the same sample as well. The chain combines TRBV29-1 with TRBJ2-7; a possible D gene is TRBD2 (7 bases). Germline V gives CDR1 SQVTM, CDR2 ANQGSEA. The CDR3 covers 14 residues. Trimming pared 3 bases from V and 7 bases from J, leaving 19 bases between. In nucleotides, the CDR3 is TGCAGCGTTGAGGGGGGGCAGCCCGGGAGGGAGCAGTACTTC. It is translated as CSVEGGQPGREQYF.

The chain joins TRBV27 to TRBJ1-2, with D perhaps matching TRBD1 (5 bases). This CDR3 has 11 amino acids. Germline V lookup: CDR1 MNHEY, CDR2 SMNVEV (reference sequence). V dropped 3 bases and J dropped 8 bases, with 7 bases sitting between them. The CDR3 is CASSFWGGYTF. The CDR3 DNA reads as TGTGCCAGCAGTTTCTGGGGCGGCTACACCTTC.

In this sample, this clone turned up once. The chain joins TRBV6-2 or TRBV6-3 to TRBJ2-1, with D hard to call. Germline V CDR1 and CDR2: MNHEY, SVGEGT. Deletions cut 4 bases from V and 1 base from J, with 14 bases between. The CDR3 sequence is 16 residues long. The CDR3 here is CASSSPSPRSYNEQFF. CDR3 DNA: TGTGCCAGCAGTTCCCCCTCCCCGCGGTCCTACAATGAGCAGTTCTTC.

V gene TRBV28 combines with J gene TRBJ2-5; 7 nucleotides line up with TRBD2. This CDR3 comprises 11 residues. Trimming took 3 bases from V and 10 from J; bases not matched to a gene: 2. Germline V CDR1 and CDR2: MDHEN, SYDVKM. This CDR3 reads CASSFREVQYF. CDR3 DNA sequence: TGTGCCAGCAGTTTCCGGGAGGTCCAGTACTTC.

This clone was seen a few times. The chain links TRBV7-9 to TRBJ2-1; 10 nucleotides align to TRBD2. The germline V gene encodes CDR1 SEHNR and CDR2 FQNEAQ (reference sequence). V gave up 2 bases and J gave up 7 bases; unmatched junction bases: 5. The CDR3 extends over 15 amino acids. CDR3 in amino acids: CASSLLAGASNEQFF. The CDR3 DNA follows: TGTGCCAGCAGCTTACTAGCGGGAGCATCGAATGAGCAGTTCTTC.

This clone was observed a few times. Other DNA sequences in the same sample also yield this CDR3. V and J are TRBV9 and TRBJ2-1; no clear D gene. The CDR3 has 11 residues. The germline V gene encodes CDR1 SGDLS and CDR2 YYNGEE. Trimming stripped 3 bases from V and 7 bases from J, with 5 bases between. The CDR3 is CASSDRNEQFF. CDR3 DNA sequence: TGTGCCAGCAGCGATCGTAATGAGCAGTTCTTC. Based on the CDR3 plus reference TRBV9 and TRBJ2-1, the full variable domain is DSGVTQTPKHLITATGQRVTLRCSPRSGDLSVYWYQQSLDQGLQFLIQYYNGEERAKGNILERFSAQQFPDLHSELNLSSLELGDSALYFCASSDRNEQFFGPGTRLTVL.

This clone was recorded only once. The chain recombines TRBV6-1 with TRBJ2-7; D remains ambiguous. This CDR3 has 14 residues. Trimming took off 2 bases at V and 3 bases at J, with 11 bases between the two ends. CDR1 and CDR2 from the germline V gene are MNHNS and SASEGT. CDR3 amino acids: CASSELDVYYEQYF. The DNA of the CDR3 is TGTGCCAGCAGTGAACTGGATGTTTACTACGAGCAGTACTTC.

This clone appeared a few times. This sequence joins TRBV5-1 and TRBJ2-2; TRBD1 agrees at 7 bases. Germline V gives CDR1 SGHRS, CDR2 YFSETQ. V lost 4 bases to trimming and J lost 4 bases; unmatched junction nucleotides: 7. CDR3 length: 15 amino acids. CDR3 DNA sequence: TGCGCCAGCAGCGTTGGCCACAGGGGCACCGGGGAGCTGTTTTTT. Its translation: CASSVGHRGTGELFF.

This chain joins TRBV6-5 and TRBJ2-6, with 8 bases lining up with TRBD1. The germline gives CDR1 MNHEY, CDR2 SVGAGI. The CDR3 is made up of 15 amino acids. V lost 6 bases and J lost 0; bases outside the gene matches: 1. CDR3 residues: CASSTGGSGANVLTF. The CDR3 DNA sequence: TGTGCCAGCAGCACAGGGGGCTCTGGGGCCAACGTCCTGACTTTC.

This clone was observed a handful of times. V and J are TRBV5-1 and TRBJ1-2; a weak D match, TRBD1 (5 bases). The CDR3 covers 13 residues. Trimming left V 2 bases short and J 2 bases short, with 7 bases between. The V gene's germline CDR1 is SGHRS and CDR2 YFSETQ. For the CDR3, the DNA is TGCGCCAGCAGCTTACAGGAAAACTATGGCTACACCTTC. Its translation is CASSLQENYGYTF.

The rearrangement joins TRBV9 to TRBJ2-1; 7 positions agree with TRBD2. Germline CDR1 SGDLS, CDR2 YYNGEE. The ends lost 0 bases at V and 0 bases at J; junction bases unmatched: 3. This CDR3 spans 16 amino acids. CDR3 DNA: TGTGCCAGCAGCGTAGTAAGCGGGAACTCCTACAATGAGCAGTTCTTC. Amino acids: CASSVVSGNSYNEQFF.

V and J are TRBV4-1 and TRBJ1-2, with TRBD1 as a possible D gene (5 bases). V shed 0 bases and J shed 7 bases, with 18 bases lying between them. Germline V gives CDR1 MGHRA, CDR2 YSYEKL. The CDR3 consists of 16 residues. This chain's CDR3 is CASSQDTAGRISGYTF. The CDR3 bases are TGCGCCAGCAGCCAAGATACCGCAGGGCGTATCTCTGGCTACACCTTC.

The chain couples TRBV24-1 to TRBJ2-4; unclear D gene. Germline-derived CDR1 and CDR2 are KGHDR and SFDVKD. The CDR3 is 13 amino acids. Trimming stripped 10 bases from V and 0 bases from J, with 9 bases between. The CDR3, as DNA: TGTGCCACTTCCTCGGGAGCCAAAAACATTCAGTACTTC. Translating it yields CATSSGAKNIQYF.

V is TRBV19 and J is TRBJ1-5, with D unresolved. This CDR3 contains 13 residues. Germline CDR1 is LNHDA and CDR2 is SQIVND (reference sequence). V dropped 1 base and J dropped 5 bases, with 6 bases sitting between them. The CDR3 bases are TGTGCCAGTAGTATAGGGGTGTATCAGCCCCAGCATTTT. This encodes CASSIGVYQPQHF.